This T cell receptor beta chain was captured by sequencing in a study of blood T cells in healthy people across ages. Study-level results: Possibly confounding the expanded clonotype changes was the fact that donor CMV status was unknown.

This clonotype has only a few counts. The antigen remains undetermined. The second PCR ran 7 to 11 cycles with a sample-barcoded 5' primer and J-beta primers. Each cDNA molecule carried a tag from a template-switch adaptor that contained 12 random nucleotides. A minimum of 2.5 million CDR3-containing paired-end reads was obtained for each sample. Via MiXCR, TCRdb re-called the 5' RACE reads, giving one row per CDR3 protein. The sample contains some 670,000 distinct CDR3 sequences, over 40% of which appear only once. Donors each provided ten milliliters of peripheral blood. This CDR3 has 15 amino acids. CDR1 and CDR2 from the germline V gene are LGHNT and FRNRAP. Between the trimmed V and J ends, which lost 8 bases and 3 bases, there was a span of 17 bases.

The specimen was blood. The chain is built from TRBV12-5 and TRBJ2-4; maybe TRBD1 (5 bases). The receptor was derived from a woman of 80 years or more in good health. Here the CDR3 reads CASPNRSPGKNIQYF. The CDR3 nucleotides are TGTGCTAGTCCCAACAGGTCCCCGGGCAAAAACATTCAGTACTTC.